The 29 T cell receptor beta chains below come from one sample, sequenced in a study of T cell changes during pregnancy in multiple sclerosis (dated by TCRdb to between 2018 and 2021). To prepare the library, the immunoSEQ multiplex PCR assay was applied. TCRdb carries this immuneACCESS record with in-frame sequences only. Its versions omit some clonotypes, under half of them owing to an unresolved V gene in the studies checked, with the rest unexplained. The sample table holds 50,000 or so clones, of which 85% to 95% were seen once. The ten largest clones capture 0.25% of the sample. Material: CD4+ T cells from peripheral blood mononuclear cells, obtained in the third trimester of pregnancy. These receptors all come from a female donor with multiple sclerosis, enrolled in a pregnancy study.

The chain couples TRBV5-1 to TRBJ1-4; D remains ambiguous. CDR1 and CDR2 (germline): SGHRS, YFSETQ. This CDR3 is 13 amino acids long. V lost 5 bases and J lost 1, with 6 bases in between. The CDR3 loop reads CASRVGTNEKLFF. The CDR3 DNA is TGCGCCAGCAGGGTCGGAACTAATGAAAAACTGTTTTTT.

This chain links TRBV7-3 with TRBJ2-5, with D uncertain. This CDR3 spans 13 amino acids. Deletions cut 5 bases from V and 4 bases from J, with 11 bases between. Germline assignment: CDR1 SGHTA and CDR2 FQGTGA. The CDR3 is CASSAITGETQYF. CDR3 sequence (DNA): TGTGCCAGCAGCGCCATAACCGGAGAGACCCAGTACTTC.

V and J are TRBV5-4 and TRBJ2-2; 11 nucleotides agree with TRBD1. The V and J ends lost 4 bases and 7 bases, in that order; junction bases with no gene match: 6. Germline CDR1 and CDR2: SGHNT and YYREEE (reference sequence). CDR3 length: 15 residues. This chain's CDR3 is CASSLDRGRRGELFF. CDR3 in DNA: TGTGCCAGCAGCCTGGACAGGGGGCGACGCGGGGAGCTGTTTTTT.

CDR3 nucleotide sequence: TGTGCCAGCAGCCTGACAGGGAGCACAGATACGCAGTATTTT. As protein: CASSLTGSTDTQYF. The genes are TRBV5-6 and TRBJ2-3; 7 bases map to TRBD1. CDR3 length: 14 residues. Germline V CDR1 and CDR2: SGHDT, YYEEEE. V lost 4 bases and J lost 0; bases outside the gene matches: 2.

The CDR3 nucleotides are TGTGCCAGCAGCCAAGAAGGACAGGGGATTTACAATGAGCAGTTCTTC. Translated: CASSQEGQGIYNEQFF. V usage is TRBV4-2 and J usage is TRBJ2-1; 9 positions agree with TRBD1. There are 16 residues in the CDR3. Germline CDR1 is LGHNA and CDR2 is YNFKEQ. The junction had 4 bases not matched to a gene; V was cut back by 0 bases and J by 4 bases.

V gene TRBV18 combines with J gene TRBJ1-1; D uncertain. This CDR3 region has 17 residues. The V end was cut by 0 bases, the J end by 0 bases, with 14 bases between. The germline gives CDR1 KGHSH, CDR2 LQKENI. Written as DNA, the CDR3 is TGTGCCAGCTCACCACCCTCTTTCCCCACAATGAACACTGAAGCTTTCTTT. Translating it yields CASSPPSFPTMNTEAFF.

This chain joins TRBV7-2 and TRBJ1-2; D not resolved. The CDR3 sequence is 12 residues long. V was pared by 3 bases and J by 2 bases, with 4 bases between. CDR1 and CDR2 from the germline V gene are SGHTA and FQGNSA. The DNA of the CDR3 is TGTGCCAGCAGCTTTCTAAACTATGGCTACACCTTC. It codes for CASSFLNYGYTF.

V is TRBV29-1 and J is TRBJ1-1; TRBD1 aligns across 8 bases. There are 13 residues in the CDR3. Germline V gives CDR1 SQVTM, CDR2 ANQGSEA. The J segment lost 5 bases and the V segment lost 7 bases, leaving 9 bases of the junction unmatched. The CDR3 loop reads CSGGQGAETEAFF. The CDR3 coding sequence is TGCAGCGGAGGTCAGGGGGCCGAAACTGAAGCTTTCTTT.

The chain carries TRBV5-4 and TRBJ1-2, with D maybe TRBD1 (5 bases). The germline CDR1 and CDR2 sequences are SGHNT and YYREEE (reference sequence). This CDR3 is built from 15 residues. With 1 base removed from V and 4 bases from J, the gap between germline ends came to 14 bases. CDR3 sequence reads: CASSLRQGGIYGYTF. In DNA, the CDR3 is TGTGCCAGCAGCTTGCGGCAGGGAGGCATCTATGGCTACACCTTC.

This chain joins TRBV19 and TRBJ1-5; D possibly corresponds to TRBD1 (5 bases). The CDR3 is 16 amino acids. The V and J ends lost 6 bases and 1 base respectively, with 16 bases between them. In germline, CDR1 is LNHDA, CDR2 SQIVND (reference sequence). The CDR3 sequence: CASSPSAGLSNQPQHF. The CDR3 nucleotides read TGTGCCAGTAGCCCCTCGGCGGGACTAAGCAATCAGCCCCAGCATTTT.

The sample holds one count of this clone. V gene TRBV20-1 combines with J gene TRBJ2-7; D perhaps matches TRBD1 (5 bases). V lost 5 bases and J lost 3, with 8 bases in between. CDR3 length: 11 residues. Germline assignment: CDR1 DFQATT and CDR2 SNEGSKA (reference sequence). This CDR3 reads CSAPDSYEQYF. For the CDR3, the DNA is TGCAGTGCTCCCGACAGCTACGAGCAGTACTTC.

The chain joins TRBV7-8 to TRBJ2-1; TRBD2 matches 13 bases. The trim removed 1 base at V and 8 bases at J, leaving 5 bases unmatched. This CDR3 has 16 amino acids. In germline, CDR1 is SGHVS, CDR2 FQNEAQ. CDR3 residues: CASSLGLAGGSHEQFF. CDR3 DNA sequence: TGTGCCAGCAGCTTAGGACTAGCGGGAGGTAGCCATGAGCAGTTCTTC.

This chain joins TRBV2 and TRBJ2-5; D unclear. The J call may be in error: the DNA end matches TRBJ2-7 better. The CDR3 loop spans 15 amino acids. Germline-derived CDR1 and CDR2 are SNHLY and FYNNEI. The DNA for the CDR3 is TGTGCCAGCAGGGTCGGGTCAATCAACTCCTACGAGCAGTACTTC. This codes for CASRVGSINSYEQYF.

The chain carries TRBV6-1 and TRBJ2-5, with D perhaps TRBD2 (5 bases). Germline V gene data show CDR1 as MNHNS and CDR2 as SASEGT. Between the trimmed V and J ends, which lost 5 bases and 1 base, there was a span of 8 bases. This CDR3 spans 13 amino acids. This CDR3 reads CASSPDSQETQYF. Written as DNA, the CDR3 is TGTGCCAGCAGTCCGGACTCCCAAGAGACCCAGTACTTC.

The J gene is TRBJ2-4, the V gene TRBV5-1; D unresolved. The germline gives CDR1 SGHRS, CDR2 YFSETQ. The CDR3 consists of 15 residues. V lost 4 bases to trimming and J lost 1 base, with 12 bases between them. CDR3 nucleotide sequence: TGCGCCAGCAGCGACGGCGGTACTGCCAAAAACATTCAGTACTTC. Amino acid sequence: CASSDGGTAKNIQYF.

This chain links TRBV7-6 with TRBJ1-3, with D unclear. V lost 1 base, J lost 4 bases, and 11 bases lay in between. Per germline, CDR1 SGHVS and CDR2 FNYEAQ. This CDR3 has 15 amino acids. CDR3 nucleotides: TGTGCCAGCAGCTTAGTTTGGGGAGGCGGAAACACCATATATTTT. Encoded protein: CASSLVWGGGNTIYF.

This chain uses TRBV6-1 with TRBJ2-2, with TRBD2 identical over 9 bases. Germline trimming cut 2 bases from V and 1 base from J; bases unmatched to any gene: 2. The CDR3 is 16 residues long. Germline lookup yields CDR1 MNHNS and CDR2 SASEGT. The CDR3 nucleotides read TGTGCCAGCAGTGAACGACTAGCGGAGAACACCGGGGAGCTGTTTTTT. Residues: CASSERLAENTGELFF.

The chain is built from TRBV5-1 and TRBJ2-2, with D perhaps matching TRBD1 (6 bases). Trimming shortened V by 0 bases and J by 1 base, and 10 bases separated the two germline ends. The germline gives CDR1 SGHRS, CDR2 YFSETQ. The CDR3 extends over 16 amino acids. The DNA for the CDR3 is TGCGCCAGCAGCTTGGCTCGGACAGTGAACACCGGGGAGCTGTTTTTT. Translation: CASSLARTVNTGELFF.

The chain carries TRBV10-3 and TRBJ1-6; the match to TRBD1 covers 7 bases. The CDR3 is 14 amino acids. Trimming cost V 10 bases and J 9 bases; bases outside gene matches: 12. CDR1 is ENHRY and CDR2 is SYGVKD in the germline V gene. Here the CDR3 reads CATGGGQYSSPLHF. The CDR3 coding sequence is TGTGCCACGGGAGGGGGACAGTACAGTTCACCCCTCCACTTT.

The V gene is TRBV7-3, the J gene TRBJ2-1; 9 bases are shared with TRBD2. The germline CDR1 and CDR2 sequences are SGHTA and FQGTGA. CDR3 length equals 15 residues. After removal of 1 base from V and 8 bases from J, the junction contained 6 bases not matched to a gene. Here the CDR3 reads CASSLMASGTDEQFF. DNA of the CDR3: TGTGCCAGCAGCTTAATGGCTAGCGGGACCGATGAGCAGTTCTTC.

This clone was recorded only once. This rearrangement joins TRBV10-3 to TRBJ1-3; D remains ambiguous. The CDR3 totals 14 residues. V shed 1 base and J shed 0 bases, with 4 bases lying between them. Germline V gene data show CDR1 as ENHRY and CDR2 as SYGVKD. This chain's CDR3 is CAISELDSGNTIYF. The CDR3 DNA reads as TGTGCCATCAGTGAGTTAGACTCTGGAAACACCATATATTTT.

This sequence joins TRBV2 and TRBJ2-2, with TRBD2 matching over 11 bases. CDR1 and CDR2 (germline): SNHLY, FYNNEI. The length of the CDR3 is 14 residues. The V gene end was trimmed by 7 bases and the J gene end by 7 bases; junction bases not matched to a gene: 5. The CDR3 DNA follows: TGTGCCAGCATGCGGCTAGCGGGAGGCGGGGAGCTGTTTTTT. Its protein product is CASMRLAGGGELFF.

The rearrangement joins TRBV28 to TRBJ2-1, with 9 bases matching TRBD2. Germline CDR1 and CDR2: MDHEN and SYDVKM. With 7 bases clipped from V and 5 bases from J, the junction kept 9 bases outside the gene matches. This CDR3 has 15 residues. For the CDR3, the DNA is TGTGCCAGCACAATAGCGGGAGTACGCGACAATGAGCAGTTCTTC. This sequence encodes CASTIAGVRDNEQFF.

CDR3 bases: TGTGCCAGCTCACGGACAGGGGATCCTAATTCACCCCTCCACTTT. Translation gives CASSRTGDPNSPLHF. V gene TRBV18 combines with J gene TRBJ1-6; 9 bases agree with TRBD1. The V and J ends lost 4 bases and 6 bases, in that order; junction bases with no gene match: 4. The germline CDR1 and CDR2 sequences are KGHSH and LQKENI. This CDR3 is 15 amino acids long.

This clone was recorded once. The chain couples TRBV16 to TRBJ2-7; D perhaps matches TRBD1 (6 bases). V dropped 3 bases and J dropped 2 bases, with 14 bases sitting between them. This CDR3 spans 15 amino acids. Germline loops: CDR1 KGHSY, CDR2 FQNENV. CDR3 region: CASSQSRTETYEQYF. CDR3 nucleotides: TGTGCCAGCAGCCAGTCCCGGACAGAGACCTACGAGCAGTACTTC.

The J gene is TRBJ2-1, the V gene TRBV20-1, with D tentatively TRBD1 (5 bases). Germline assignment: CDR1 DFQATT and CDR2 SNEGSKA (reference sequence). Trimming removed 8 bases from V and 5 bases from J, with 10 bases in between. The CDR3 extends over 11 amino acids. The CDR3: CSPDSHNEQFF. CDR3 nucleotide sequence: TGCAGTCCCGACAGCCACAATGAGCAGTTCTTC.

J is TRBJ1-1 and V is TRBV2, with TRBD1 matching over 8 bases. The germline CDR1 and CDR2 sequences are SNHLY and FYNNEI. With V trimmed by 5 bases and J by 7 bases, 9 bases remained unmatched. CDR3 length: 14 residues. In DNA, the CDR3 is TGTGCCAGCAGTACCCGGACAGGGTACATTGAAGCTTTCTTT. This translates into CASSTRTGYIEAFF.

This clone was seen only once. The chain links TRBV5-1 to TRBJ1-4, with 10 bases lining up with TRBD1. Trimming took 6 bases from V and 0 from J; bases not matched to a gene: 5. The length of the CDR3 is 16 residues. The germline V gene encodes CDR1 SGHRS and CDR2 YFSETQ. CDR3 nucleotides: TGCGCCAGCACCCGGACAGGGGGAACAACTAATGAAAAACTGTTTTTT. Translated: CASTRTGGTTNEKLFF. Based on the CDR3 plus reference TRBV5-1 and TRBJ1-4, the full variable domain is KAGVTQTPRYLIKTRGQQVTLSCSPISGHRSVSWYQQTPGQGLQFLFEYFSETQRNKGNFPGRFSGRQFSNSRSEMNVSTLELGDSALYLCASTRTGGTTNEKLFFGSGTQLSVL.

V and J are TRBV2 and TRBJ2-7; 10 nucleotides line up with TRBD1. Germline CDR1 and CDR2: SNHLY and FYNNEI. Trimming took 3 bases from V and 5 from J; bases not matched to a gene: 7. The CDR3 sequence is 15 residues long. The CDR3 DNA is TGTGCCAGCAGTGACATTGACAGGGGGCGGAACGAGCAGTACTTC. This gives the protein CASSDIDRGRNEQYF.